This T cell receptor (beta chain) was identified in a study of long-term antiretroviral therapy in people with HIV. The count of this clone is one. PBMC samples from each donor numbered at least one pre-ART and at least two post-ART. At the survey level, the v3.0 immunoSEQ assay was run. Sequencing used immunoSEQ multiplex PCR; TCRdb keeps in-frame clones, though not all of them. The table shows tens of thousands of clones, with around 75% occurring only once. V dropped 4 bases and J dropped 2 bases, with 8 bases sitting between them. The V gene's germline CDR1 is MGHDK and CDR2 SYGVNS. The CDR3 loop spans 13 amino acids.

Sequencing was performed on unsorted PBMCs, taken 1.5 years after starting antiretroviral therapy. This receptor was identified in a young man with HIV. The V gene is TRBV25-1, the J gene TRBJ2-5; D gene unclear. This CDR3 is CASSGWVQETQYF. CDR3 bases: TGTGCCAGCAGTGGTTGGGTTCAAGAGACCCAGTACTTC.